This paragraph reports one T cell receptor beta chain. For sequencing, patients were chosen who had shown expansion of CD8+CD57+ cells by flow cytometry. CDR3 length: 15 residues. Germline V CDR1 and CDR2: MNHEY, SVGAGI. V lost 2 bases and J lost 6; bases outside the gene matches: 5. It was genomic DNA that served as the template for profiling TCR beta VDJ and CDR3. TCRdb reprocessed the reads via MiXCR and lists one record per CDR3 protein. Of under 500,000 distinct CDR3 sequences detected, less than 35% appear once; the ten largest clones hold roughly 0.89%. These data originate in a study of CD8+CD57+ T cells in acquired aplastic anemia. Study details: Average DNA yield from sorted CD4+ and CD8+ cells was around 3.2 ug.

This TCR was recovered from a human donor with aplastic anemia. This rearrangement joins TRBV6-5 to TRBJ2-7; 12 nucleotides agree with TRBD2. Sequencing input: sorted CD4+, CD8+, or CD8+CD57+ T cells (not recorded which) from PBMCs. CDR3 amino acids: CASSYLRTSGAEQYF. In DNA, the CDR3 is TGTGCCAGCAGTTACCTCCGGACTAGCGGGGCCGAGCAGTACTTC.